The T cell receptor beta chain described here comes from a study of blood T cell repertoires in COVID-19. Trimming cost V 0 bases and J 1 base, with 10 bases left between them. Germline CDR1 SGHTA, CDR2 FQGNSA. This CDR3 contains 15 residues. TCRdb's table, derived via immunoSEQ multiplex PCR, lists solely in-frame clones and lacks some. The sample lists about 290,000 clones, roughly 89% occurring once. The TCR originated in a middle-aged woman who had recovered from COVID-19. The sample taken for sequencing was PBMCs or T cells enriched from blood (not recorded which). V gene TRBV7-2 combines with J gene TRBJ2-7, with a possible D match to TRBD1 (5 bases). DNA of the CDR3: TGTGCCAGCAGCTTAGCAGGGGATCCTTCCTACGAGCAGTACTTC. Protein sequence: CASSLAGDPSYEQYF.